This T cell receptor (beta chain) is drawn from a study of shared clonotypes between healthy human individuals. On the study more broadly: The composition of the donors was two women and a few men aged 18 to 49.

Repertoires were generated with immunoSEQ multiplex PCR, while TCRdb's copy carries only in-frame clones and drops some. This sample has 1.5 million to 2.5 million clones, with approximately 94% found just once. The study's findings and limits: When naive CD4 clonotypes were compared across a handful of donors, around 5% were shared.

About this clone: What it binds is not known.

The CDR3 has 14 amino acids. Germline CDR1 is MNHEY and CDR2 is SVGAGI. The V and J ends lost 2 bases and 2 bases, in that order; junction bases with no gene match: 2. Positive CCR7 selection of CD45RO-negative cells yielded the naive CD8 cells, and terminally differentiated effector memory CD45RA+ cells were excluded. Participating donors were healthy, HIV-negative adults free of recent acute infections or vaccinations. This clonotype originated in a man aged 18 to 30 in good health. The genes are TRBV6-5 and TRBJ1-2, with TRBD1 matching over 7 bases. The specimen sequenced was naive CD8+ T cells sorted from blood. CDR3 bases: TGTGCCAGCAGTTACCTGGGACAGAACTATGGCTACACCTTC. Translation: CASSYLGQNYGYTF.